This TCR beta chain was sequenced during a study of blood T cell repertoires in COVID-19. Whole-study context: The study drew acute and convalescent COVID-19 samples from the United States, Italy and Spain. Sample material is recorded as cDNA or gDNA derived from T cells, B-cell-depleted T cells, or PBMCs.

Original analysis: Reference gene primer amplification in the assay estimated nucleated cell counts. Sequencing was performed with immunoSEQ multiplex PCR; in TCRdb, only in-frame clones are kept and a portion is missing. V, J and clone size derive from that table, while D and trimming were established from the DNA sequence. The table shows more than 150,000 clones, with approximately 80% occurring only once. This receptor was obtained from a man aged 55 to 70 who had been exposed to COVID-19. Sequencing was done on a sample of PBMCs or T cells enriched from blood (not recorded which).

CDR3 DNA sequence: TGTGCCAGCTCACCACCTACTAGCGGAACCTACGAGCAGTACTTC. Protein product: CASSPPTSGTYEQYF. This chain joins TRBV18 and TRBJ2-7; TRBD2 matches at 8 bases. The V gene's germline CDR1 is KGHSH and CDR2 LQKENI. With 0 bases clipped from V and 2 bases from J, the junction kept 3 bases outside the gene matches. The CDR3 has 15 residues.